A selection of T cell receptor beta chains follows, all from one sample in a study of cytomegalovirus exposure and HLA in healthy donors. Only in-frame clones appear in the TCRdb table, and some are missing; sequencing was by immunoSEQ multiplex PCR. The sample shows roughly 150,000 clones, approximately 90% of them seen only once. The sample was PBMCs. The receptors shown here come from a man aged 18-30 years in good health and CMV-seronegative. Both conserved end residues are part of each CDR3. Fields, in order: clone size, V gene, D gene, J gene, CDR3 DNA, CDR3 protein. A D gene is named only where the DNA matches it firmly. Clone size is not always given. Where it is, it says once, few, many or a class for expanded clones.

clone size: -; V gene: TRBV11-1; D gene: -; J gene: TRBJ2-6; CDR3 DNA: TGTGCCAGCAGGCGGGGGACAGGCTACTCTGGGGCCAACGTCCTGACTTTC; CDR3 protein: CASRRGTGYSGANVLTF
clone size: -; V gene: TRBV27; D gene: TRBD1; J gene: TRBJ2-6; CDR3 DNA: TGTGCCAGCAGTCCTGGACAGGGGTGGACTGGGGCCAACGTCCTGACTTTC; CDR3 protein: CASSPGQGWTGANVLTF
clone size: -; V gene: TRBV7-7; D gene: TRBD2; J gene: TRBJ2-1; CDR3 DNA: TGTGCCAGCAGCGTCTCCGGGACTAGCGGCTACAATGAGCAGTTCTTC; CDR3 protein: CASSVSGTSGYNEQFF
clone size: -; V gene: TRBV13; D gene: TRBD2; J gene: TRBJ2-1; CDR3 DNA: TGTGCCAGCAGCTTAGGCCTAGCGGGGGTTACATACAATGAGCAGTTCTTC; CDR3 protein: CASSLGLAGVTYNEQFF
clone size: -; V gene: TRBV27; D gene: -; J gene: TRBJ2-5; CDR3 DNA: TGTGCCAGCAGTCCATCTCAGGGTTTAGGAGAGACCCAGTACTTC; CDR3 protein: CASSPSQGLGETQYF
clone size: -; V gene: TRBV5-1; D gene: -; J gene: TRBJ2-5; CDR3 DNA: TGCGCCAGCAGCTTGGGGGTCAGCTTGGAGAGGACCCAGTACTTC; CDR3 protein: CASSLGVSLERTQYF
clone size: -; V gene: TRBV19; D gene: -; J gene: TRBJ1-3; CDR3 DNA: TGTGCCAGTAAGGAGGGCCCGACGAGAAACACCATATATTTT; CDR3 protein: CASKEGPTRNTIYF
clone size: -; V gene: TRBV19; D gene: TRBD2; J gene: TRBJ2-1; CDR3 DNA: TGTGCCAGTAGTAGCCAAACTAGCGGGAGACCCGATGAGCAGTTCTTC; CDR3 protein: CASSSQTSGRPDEQFF
clone size: -; V gene: TRBV5-4; D gene: -; J gene: TRBJ1-3; CDR3 DNA: TGTGCCAGCAGCTTGGGCCCCTCATACAGCTCTGGAAACACCATATATTTT; CDR3 protein: CASSLGPSYSSGNTIYF
clone size: -; V gene: TRBV2; D gene: -; J gene: TRBJ2-2; CDR3 DNA: TGTGCCAGCGATGGTCCTGACAGGAGGACGGACACCGGGGAGCTGTTTTTT; CDR3 protein: CASDGPDRRTDTGELFF
clone size: -; V gene: TRBV10-3; D gene: -; J gene: TRBJ2-7; CDR3 DNA: TGTGCCATCAGTGATAGGGCAGGGATCCACGAGCAGTACTTC; CDR3 protein: CAISDRAGIHEQYF
clone size: -; V gene: TRBV7-9; D gene: TRBD2; J gene: TRBJ2-5; CDR3 DNA: TGTGCCAGCTCTAGCGGGAGGGCCGGGGAGACCCAGTACTTC; CDR3 protein: CASSSGRAGETQYF
clone size: -; V gene: TRBV7-3; D gene: -; J gene: TRBJ1-6; CDR3 DNA: TGTGCCAGCAGCTTGGGGGGTAACTATAATTCACCCCTCCACTTT; CDR3 protein: CASSLGGNYNSPLHF
clone size: -; V gene: TRBV7-8; D gene: TRBD2; J gene: TRBJ2-1; CDR3 DNA: TGTGCCAGCAGCCCGACTAGCGGGAGGAACTACAATGAGCAGTTCTTC; CDR3 protein: CASSPTSGRNYNEQFF
clone size: -; V gene: TRBV11-2; D gene: TRBD2; J gene: TRBJ2-5; CDR3 DNA: TGTGCCAGCAGCCAAGCGGGGGGGCCGCAGACCCAGTACTTC; CDR3 protein: CASSQAGGPQTQYF
clone size: -; V gene: TRBV19; D gene: TRBD1; J gene: TRBJ1-2; CDR3 DNA: TGTGCCAGTAGTCTGCAGACAGGGGATGACTATGGCTACACCTTC; CDR3 protein: CASSLQTGDDYGYTF
clone size: -; V gene: TRBV29-1; D gene: TRBD2; J gene: TRBJ2-5; CDR3 DNA: TGCAGCGTTGATAGCGGGAGTGGGGAGACCCAGTACTTC; CDR3 protein: CSVDSGSGETQYF
clone size: -; V gene: TRBV7-2; D gene: -; J gene: TRBJ2-1; CDR3 DNA: TGTGCCAGCAGCTTAGGTCTAGCCACCAATGAGCAGTTCTTC; CDR3 protein: CASSLGLATNEQFF
clone size: -; V gene: TRBV4-3; D gene: -; J gene: TRBJ1-1; CDR3 DNA: TGCGCCAGCAGCCGAGCGGTTGGGTTGAACACTGAAGCTTTCTTT; CDR3 protein: CASSRAVGLNTEAFF
clone size: once; V gene: TRBV5-6; D gene: TRBD2; J gene: TRBJ2-5; CDR3 DNA: TGTGCCAGCAGCTCAAGACTAGCGGGGGGTGCAGAGACCCAGTACTTC; CDR3 protein: CASSSRLAGGAETQYF
clone size: -; V gene: TRBV7-6; D gene: TRBD1; J gene: TRBJ2-5; CDR3 DNA: TGTGCCAGCAGCTACAAACGTGACAGGGGGCAAGAGACCCAGTACTTC; CDR3 protein: CASSYKRDRGQETQYF
clone size: -; V gene: TRBV7-9; D gene: TRBD1; J gene: TRBJ2-3; CDR3 DNA: TGTGCCAGCAGCCCGGGACAGGGCACAGATACGCAGTATTTT; CDR3 protein: CASSPGQGTDTQYF
clone size: -; V gene: TRBV7-8; D gene: TRBD1; J gene: TRBJ2-2; CDR3 DNA: TGTGCCAGCAGCTTATATACCCGACAGGGGGCGAACACCGGGGAGCTGTTTTTT; CDR3 protein: CASSLYTRQGANTGELFF
clone size: -; V gene: TRBV4-2; D gene: TRBD2; J gene: TRBJ2-3; CDR3 DNA: TGTGCCAGCAGCCAAGATCTGAGGCGACTAGCGAGCACAGATACGCAGTATTTT; CDR3 protein: CASSQDLRRLASTDTQYF
clone size: -; V gene: TRBV19; D gene: -; J gene: TRBJ1-2; CDR3 DNA: TGTGCCAGTAGTACATCTACAAGTCCGACTTATGGCTACACCTTC; CDR3 protein: CASSTSTSPTYGYTF
clone size: -; V gene: TRBV7-8; D gene: TRBD2; J gene: TRBJ2-1; CDR3 DNA: TGTGCCAGCAGCCTTGCGGGAGGTGAGCAGTTCTTC; CDR3 protein: CASSLAGGEQFF
clone size: once; V gene: TRBV27; D gene: -; J gene: TRBJ1-2; CDR3 DNA: TGTGCCAGCAGTCCACTGACAGGAGATGGCTACACCTTC; CDR3 protein: CASSPLTGDGYTF
clone size: -; V gene: TRBV27; D gene: TRBD2; J gene: TRBJ2-3; CDR3 DNA: TGTGCCAGCAGTTCCGGGACTAGCGGGCCACTAATAGATACGCAGTATTTT; CDR3 protein: CASSSGTSGPLIDTQYF
clone size: few; V gene: TRBV19; D gene: TRBD1; J gene: TRBJ1-2; CDR3 DNA: TGTGCCAGTAGTTTAGGACAGGGCACCTATGGCTACACCTTC; CDR3 protein: CASSLGQGTYGYTF
clone size: -; V gene: TRBV7-6; D gene: TRBD2; J gene: TRBJ2-7; CDR3 DNA: TGTGCCAGCAGCCCGCAGGGACTAGCGGGGTCTTATAACTACGAGCAGTACTTC; CDR3 protein: CASSPQGLAGSYNYEQYF
clone size: few; V gene: TRBV11-2; D gene: TRBD2; J gene: TRBJ2-2; CDR3 DNA: TGTGCCAGCTGTAGCGGGGGGTGGTCAAACACCGGGGAGCTGTTTTTT; CDR3 protein: CASCSGGWSNTGELFF
clone size: -; V gene: TRBV19; D gene: TRBD1; J gene: TRBJ1-2; CDR3 DNA: TGTGCCAGTAGTCGGGACAGGGACTATGGCTACACCTTC; CDR3 protein: CASSRDRDYGYTF
clone size: -; V gene: TRBV27; D gene: -; J gene: TRBJ2-3; CDR3 DNA: TGTGCCAGCAGTTCATGGGCGTCCGCGGAGGCAGATACGCAGTATTTT; CDR3 protein: CASSSWASAEADTQYF
clone size: -; V gene: TRBV7-9; D gene: TRBD1; J gene: TRBJ2-1; CDR3 DNA: TGTGCCAGCACTGTGATGGACAGGGACAATGAGCAGTTCTTC; CDR3 protein: CASTVMDRDNEQFF
clone size: -; V gene: TRBV14; D gene: -; J gene: TRBJ2-5; CDR3 DNA: TGTGCCAGCAGCCACGGGTCAGGACAGCAAGAGACCCAGTACTTC; CDR3 protein: CASSHGSGQQETQYF
clone size: -; V gene: TRBV5-6; D gene: -; J gene: TRBJ1-1; CDR3 DNA: TGTGCCAGCAGCTTGGCCAGTCACAGTGAAGCTTTCTTT; CDR3 protein: CASSLASHSEAFF
clone size: -; V gene: TRBV5-1; D gene: TRBD2; J gene: TRBJ2-1; CDR3 DNA: TGCGCCAGCAGCCTGAAAACTAGCGGGAGGGCCTACAATGAGCAGTTCTTC; CDR3 protein: CASSLKTSGRAYNEQFF
clone size: -; V gene: TRBV19; D gene: TRBD1; J gene: TRBJ1-2; CDR3 DNA: TGTGCCAGTACGATGGCAGGGGGTAATAGCTATGGCTACACCTTC; CDR3 protein: CASTMAGGNSYGYTF
clone size: once; V gene: TRBV10-3; D gene: TRBD1; J gene: TRBJ1-2; CDR3 DNA: TGTGCCATCAGTGCGGACAGGACCGGCTATGGCTACACCTTC; CDR3 protein: CAISADRTGYGYTF
clone size: -; V gene: TRBV6-5; D gene: -; J gene: TRBJ1-1; CDR3 DNA: TGTGCCAGCCGCCTGGAGGGGCGAGGAACTGAAGCTTTCTTT; CDR3 protein: CASRLEGRGTEAFF
clone size: -; V gene: TRBV30; D gene: -; J gene: TRBJ2-2; CDR3 DNA: TGTGCCTGGAACCCCGGGGGGCGGGAAACCGGGGAGCTGTTTTTT; CDR3 protein: CAWNPGGRETGELFF
clone size: -; V gene: TRBV5-1; D gene: TRBD2; J gene: TRBJ2-1; CDR3 DNA: TGCGCCAGCAGCCCGGGACTAGAGCTCCCTGAGCAGTTCTTC; CDR3 protein: CASSPGLELPEQFF
clone size: -; V gene: TRBV28; D gene: TRBD1; J gene: TRBJ2-2; CDR3 DNA: TGTGCCAGCAGCTCGGGACAGGGCTTAGACGCGAACACCGGGGAGCTGTTTTTT; CDR3 protein: CASSSGQGLDANTGELFF
clone size: -; V gene: TRBV5-6; D gene: -; J gene: TRBJ2-3; CDR3 DNA: TGTGCCAGCAGCTTGGTGACAGGACCCGCATTCTCCACAGATACGCAGTATTTT; CDR3 protein: CASSLVTGPAFSTDTQYF
clone size: -; V gene: TRBV4-2; D gene: TRBD2; J gene: TRBJ2-5; CDR3 DNA: TGTGCCAGCAGCCATACCCAACCCGGACTAGCGGGGGGGCTAGAGACCCAGTACTTC; CDR3 protein: CASSHTQPGLAGGLETQYF
clone size: -; V gene: TRBV2; D gene: -; J gene: TRBJ2-3; CDR3 DNA: TGTGCCAGCGCCGCAGGGGTCACAGATACGCAGTATTTT; CDR3 protein: CASAAGVTDTQYF